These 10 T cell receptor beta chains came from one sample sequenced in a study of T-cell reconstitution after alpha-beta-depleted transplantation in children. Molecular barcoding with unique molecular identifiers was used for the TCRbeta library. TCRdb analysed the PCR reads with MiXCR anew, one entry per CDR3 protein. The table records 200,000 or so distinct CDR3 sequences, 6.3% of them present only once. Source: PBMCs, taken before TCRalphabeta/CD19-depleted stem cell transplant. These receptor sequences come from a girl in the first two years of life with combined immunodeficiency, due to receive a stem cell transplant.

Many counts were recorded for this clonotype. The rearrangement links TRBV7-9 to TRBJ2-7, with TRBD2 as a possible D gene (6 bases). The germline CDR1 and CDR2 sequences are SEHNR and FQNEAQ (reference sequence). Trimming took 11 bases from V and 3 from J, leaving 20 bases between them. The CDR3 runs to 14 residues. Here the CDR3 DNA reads TGTGCCTCCCGAGGTGGGGGAGGTAACTACGAGCAGTACTTC. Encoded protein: CASRGGGGNYEQYF.

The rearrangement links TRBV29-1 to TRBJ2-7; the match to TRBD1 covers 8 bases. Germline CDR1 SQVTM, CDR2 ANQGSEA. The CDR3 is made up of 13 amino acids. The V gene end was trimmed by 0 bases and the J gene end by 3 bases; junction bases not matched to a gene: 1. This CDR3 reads CSVEEGTGYEQYF. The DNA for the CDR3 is TGCAGCGTTGAAGAGGGGACAGGCTACGAGCAGTACTTC.

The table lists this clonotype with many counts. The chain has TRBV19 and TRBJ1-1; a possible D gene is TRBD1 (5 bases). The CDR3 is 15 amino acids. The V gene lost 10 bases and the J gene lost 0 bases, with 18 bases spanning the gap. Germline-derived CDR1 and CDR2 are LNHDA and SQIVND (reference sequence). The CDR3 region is CATITSGRLNTEAFF. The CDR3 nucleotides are TGTGCCACCATCACCTCGGGACGGTTGAACACTGAAGCTTTCTTT.

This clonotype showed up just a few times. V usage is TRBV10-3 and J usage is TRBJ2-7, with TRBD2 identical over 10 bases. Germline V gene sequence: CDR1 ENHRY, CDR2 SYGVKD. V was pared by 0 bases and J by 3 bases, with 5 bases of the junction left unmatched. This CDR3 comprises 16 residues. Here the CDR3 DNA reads TGTGCCATCAGTGAGTCAAGGACTAGCGGATTCTACGAGCAGTACTTC. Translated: CAISESRTSGFYEQYF.

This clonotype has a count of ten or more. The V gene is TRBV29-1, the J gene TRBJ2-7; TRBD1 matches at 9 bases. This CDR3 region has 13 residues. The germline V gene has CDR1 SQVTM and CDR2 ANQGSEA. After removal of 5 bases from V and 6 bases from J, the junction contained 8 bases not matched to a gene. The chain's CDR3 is CSVMRQGVTEQYF. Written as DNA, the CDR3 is TGCAGCGTTATGAGACAGGGGGTTACCGAGCAGTACTTC.

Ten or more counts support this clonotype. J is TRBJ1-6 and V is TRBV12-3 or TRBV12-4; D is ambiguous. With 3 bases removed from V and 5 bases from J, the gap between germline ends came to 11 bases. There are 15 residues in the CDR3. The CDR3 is CASSFVAVDNSPLHF. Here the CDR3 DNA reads TGTGCCAGCAGTTTTGTGGCAGTAGATAATTCACCCCTCCACTTT.

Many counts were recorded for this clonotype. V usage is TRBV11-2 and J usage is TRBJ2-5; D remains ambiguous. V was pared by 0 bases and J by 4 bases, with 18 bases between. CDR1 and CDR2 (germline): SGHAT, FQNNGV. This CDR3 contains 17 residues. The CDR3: CASSLEFLSIKGETQYF. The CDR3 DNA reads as TGTGCCAGCAGCTTAGAATTCTTGTCCATCAAAGGAGAGACCCAGTACTTC.

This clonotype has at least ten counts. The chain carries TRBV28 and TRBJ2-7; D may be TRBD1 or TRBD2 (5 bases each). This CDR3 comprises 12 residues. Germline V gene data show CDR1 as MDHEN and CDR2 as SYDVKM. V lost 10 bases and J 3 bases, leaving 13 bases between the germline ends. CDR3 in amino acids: CATEGWVYEQYF. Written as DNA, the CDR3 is TGTGCCACCGAGGGGTGGGTCTACGAGCAGTACTTC.

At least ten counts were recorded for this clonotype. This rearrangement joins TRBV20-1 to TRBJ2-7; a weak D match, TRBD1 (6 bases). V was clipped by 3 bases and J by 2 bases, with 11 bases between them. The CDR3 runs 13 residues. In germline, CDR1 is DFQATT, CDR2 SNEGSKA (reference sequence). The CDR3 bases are TGCAGTGCTAGTCCGGGACAAGCCTACGAGCAGTACTTC. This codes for CSASPGQAYEQYF.

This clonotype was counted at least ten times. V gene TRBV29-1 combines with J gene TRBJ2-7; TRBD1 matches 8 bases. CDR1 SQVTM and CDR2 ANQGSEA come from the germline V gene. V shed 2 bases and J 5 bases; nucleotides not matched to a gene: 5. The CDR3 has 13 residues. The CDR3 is CSVEPPGGHEQYF. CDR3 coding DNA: TGCAGCGTTGAACCCCCAGGGGGCCACGAGCAGTACTTC.